This T cell receptor beta chain was sequenced in a study of blood T cell repertoires in COVID-19. At the level of the study: Some COVID-19 samples were acute and others convalescent; all came from the United States, Italy and Spain. Sample material is recorded as cDNA or gDNA derived from T cells, B-cell-depleted T cells, or PBMCs.

There are 15 residues in the CDR3. The V segment lost 5 bases and the J segment 7 bases; nucleotides outside the gene matches: 13. Per the germline V gene, CDR1 is SEHNR and CDR2 is FQNEAQ (reference sequence). As originally analysed: Estimated nucleated cell counts came from reference gene primer amplification. Clones were read by immunoSEQ multiplex PCR, and TCRdb kept only the in-frame ones, dropping some. V, J and clone size were drawn from that table, and D and trimming were deduced from the DNA. The sample carries some 200,000 clones, about 75% recorded once. V is TRBV7-9 and J is TRBJ1-2; the match to TRBD1 covers 7 bases. The sequenced sample was peripheral blood. This receptor was taken from a woman aged 45 to 65 with active or convalescent COVID-19. The CDR3 region is CASSIALTGTSGYTF. DNA of the CDR3: TGTGCCAGCAGCATCGCCTTGACAGGGACCTCTGGCTACACCTTC.